Below, 23 T cell receptor beta chains from the same sample are listed, as sequenced in a study of control samples from healthy donors and cancer patients. TCRdb's copy holds only in-frame clones and misses some; the assay was immunoSEQ multiplex PCR. In the table there are over 120,000 clones, 91% of which are singletons. The sample was blood. The receptor source for this set is a young man in good health.

The chain recombines TRBV7-9 with TRBJ1-6; TRBD1 is a possible D gene (5 bases). Trimming took 0 bases from V and 11 from J, leaving 20 bases between them. CDR1 and CDR2 from the germline V gene are SEHNR and FQNEAQ (reference sequence). The CDR3 has 17 amino acids. CDR3 sequence reads: CASSLAHGGSQSAPLHF. The CDR3 region has the DNA TGTGCCAGCAGCTTAGCGCACGGGGGGTCCCAATCGGCACCCCTCCACTTT.

This sequence joins TRBV27 and TRBJ2-3; weak D call: TRBD2 (6 bases). This CDR3 has 14 residues. V was shortened by 4 bases and J by 3 bases, with 11 bases between the two germline ends. CDR1 is MNHEY and CDR2 is SMNVEV in the germline V gene (reference sequence). The CDR3 DNA sequence: TGTGCCAGCAGTTGGTCGGCGGGAACAGATACGCAGTATTTT. It is translated as CASSWSAGTDTQYF.

V gene TRBV14 combines with J gene TRBJ2-1; D unresolved. The ends were cut back, 2 bases at V and 12 bases at J, with 14 bases in the middle. The CDR3 contains 13 residues. CDR1 and CDR2 from the germline V gene are SGHDN and FVKESK. In DNA form, the CDR3 reads TGTGCCAGCAGCCAACTAACCTGGACGGGGCAGTTCTTC. Protein product: CASSQLTWTGQFF.

The chain carries TRBV12-5 and TRBJ2-3; D may be TRBD2 (7 bases). Germline CDR1 is LGHNT and CDR2 is FRNRAP. The CDR3 is made up of 17 amino acids. The V gene lost 6 bases and the J gene lost 0 bases, with 19 bases spanning the gap. The CDR3 nucleotides read TGTGCTAGTGGACTAGGCGCGCGGGGGCCTAGCACAGATACGCAGTATTTT. Its protein product is CASGLGARGPSTDTQYF.

The V gene is TRBV7-9, the J gene TRBJ2-7; 10 nucleotides align to TRBD2. This CDR3 comprises 17 residues. Germline loops: CDR1 SEHNR, CDR2 FQNEAQ (reference sequence). Trimming at V came to 5 bases and at J to 1 base, leaving 11 bases not matched to a gene. The CDR3 spells CASSPPELAGRSYEQYF. CDR3 nucleotides: TGTGCCAGCAGCCCACCTGAACTAGCGGGGCGATCCTACGAGCAGTACTTC.

This sequence joins TRBV28 and TRBJ1-5, with D possibly matching TRBD1 (6 bases). The ends were cut back, 3 bases at V and 2 bases at J, with 11 bases in the middle. The length of the CDR3 is 15 residues. Germline CDR1 reads MDHEN; CDR2 reads SYDVKM. CDR3 coding DNA: TGTGCCAGCAGTTTTCCGGGGGCGGGCAATCAGCCCCAGCATTTT. This codes for CASSFPGAGNQPQHF.

The gene calls are TRBV7-3 and TRBJ2-3; D is ambiguous. V lost 0 bases and J 4 bases, leaving 11 bases between the germline ends. The CDR3 loop spans 15 amino acids. Germline assignment: CDR1 SGHTA and CDR2 FQGTGA. CDR3 sequence reads: CASSLTGSESDTQYF. DNA of the CDR3: TGTGCCAGCAGCTTAACCGGATCTGAGTCAGATACGCAGTATTTT. The full variable domain, completed using reference TRBV7-3 and TRBJ2-3, is GAGVSQTPSNKVTEKGKYVELRCDPISGHTALYWYRQSLGQGPEFLIYFQGTGAADDSGLPNDRFFAVRPEGSVSTLKIQRTERGDSAVYLCASSLTGSESDTQYFGPGTRLTVL.

The chain employs TRBV28 and TRBJ1-1; D remains unclear. The V and J ends lost 5 bases and 0 bases respectively, with 16 bases between them. The germline gives CDR1 MDHEN, CDR2 SYDVKM. The CDR3 is 16 residues long. The CDR3 spells CASSPFGGLMNTEAFF. As DNA, the CDR3 is TGTGCCAGCAGTCCATTCGGAGGGTTAATGAACACTGAAGCTTTCTTT.

In DNA form, the CDR3 reads TGTGCCAGCAGCTTAGCCCGCCGGGGTATAATATACAATGAGCAGTTCTTC. Its protein is CASSLARRGIIYNEQFF. The V call is TRBV7-8, the J call TRBJ2-1, with a possible D match to TRBD2 (5 bases). V was trimmed by 0 bases and J by 4 bases, leaving 16 bases between them. This CDR3 has 17 residues. Looked up from germline, CDR1 is SGHVS and CDR2 is FQNEAQ.

This rearrangement joins TRBV27 to TRBJ2-2, with D tentatively TRBD2 (5 bases). This CDR3 has 14 residues. The V end was cut by 0 bases, the J end by 6 bases, with 8 bases between. CDR1 is MNHEY, CDR2 SMNVEV, per germline (reference sequence). In DNA form, the CDR3 reads TGTGCCAGCAGTTTATCTAGGGAGTCCGGGGAGCTGTTTTTT. It specifies CASSLSRESGELFF.

V and J are TRBV12-5 and TRBJ2-2; 13 bases match TRBD2. Trimming at V came to 3 bases and at J to 0 bases, leaving 16 bases not matched to a gene. The length of the CDR3 is 22 residues. Looked up from germline, CDR1 is LGHNT and CDR2 is FRNRAP. DNA for the CDR3: TGTGCTAGTGGTTTCAATCCGCAATGGACTAGCGGGGGAATCGCGAACACCGGGGAGCTGTTTTTT. Translating gives CASGFNPQWTSGGIANTGELFF.

The sample holds one count of this clone. J is TRBJ1-1 and V is TRBV24-1; D is unclear. Germline-derived CDR1 and CDR2 are KGHDR and SFDVKD. Trimming shortened V by 7 bases and J by 0 bases, and 8 bases separated the two germline ends. This CDR3 region has 13 residues. The DNA for the CDR3 is TGTGCCACCAGGTTTATGTTGAACACTGAAGCTTTCTTT. Translated, it gives CATRFMLNTEAFF.

The CDR3 protein is CASSIVTEDTQYF. The CDR3 bases are TGTGCCAGTAGTATAGTGACAGAAGATACGCAGTATTTT. V gene TRBV19 combines with J gene TRBJ2-3; possible D gene TRBD1, 5 bases. Germline CDR1 LNHDA, CDR2 SQIVND (reference sequence). This CDR3 comprises 13 residues. Trimming took 1 base from V and 5 from J, leaving 7 bases between them.

About this clone: This CDR3 is also generated by other DNA sequences in the sample. V and J are TRBV7-3 and TRBJ2-2; D is possibly TRBD1 or TRBD2 (5 bases each). Deletions cut 2 bases from V and 0 bases from J, with 7 bases between. The CDR3 has 15 residues. The V gene's germline CDR1 is SGHTA and CDR2 FQGTGA. CDR3 sequence reads: CASSLQGANTGELFF. For the CDR3, the DNA is TGTGCCAGCAGCTTACAGGGAGCGAACACCGGGGAGCTGTTTTTT.

The chain has TRBV19 and TRBJ2-1; 7 bases line up with TRBD1. Germline trimming cut 5 bases from V and 10 bases from J; bases unmatched to any gene: 8. This CDR3 is built from 13 residues. CDR1 is LNHDA, CDR2 SQIVND, per germline (reference sequence). CDR3 loop: CASSWGQRREQFF. In nucleotides, the CDR3 is TGTGCCAGTAGTTGGGGACAGCGGAGGGAGCAGTTCTTC.

The gene calls are TRBV13 and TRBJ2-7; no definite D call. CDR1 and CDR2 (germline): PRHDT, FYEKMQ (reference sequence). The CDR3 has 13 residues. Trimming cost V 0 bases and J 5 bases, with 8 bases left between them. The CDR3 spells CASSLGQVDEQYF. CDR3 DNA: TGTGCCAGCAGCTTAGGGCAGGTGGACGAGCAGTACTTC.

The chain combines TRBV19 with TRBJ1-5; TRBD1 matches at 8 bases. Germline CDR1 reads LNHDA; CDR2 reads SQIVND (reference sequence). With 4 bases clipped from V and 4 bases from J, the junction kept 6 bases outside the gene matches. The CDR3 length is 15 residues. The CDR3 DNA follows: TGTGCCAGTAGTACTACAGGGGGGCCGAATCAGCCCCAGCATTTT. Translation: CASSTTGGPNQPQHF.

V usage is TRBV7-9 and J usage is TRBJ1-1, with D possibly TRBD1 on 5 matching bases. The CDR3 is 13 amino acids. CDR1 and CDR2 (germline): SEHNR, FQNEAQ (reference sequence). V was cut by 5 bases and J by 1 base, with 8 bases left in between. The CDR3 region has the DNA TGTGCCAGCAGCCCGACAGCGAACACTGAAGCTTTCTTT. Translating it yields CASSPTANTEAFF.

This chain connects TRBV6-1 to TRBJ2-7; D is possibly TRBD2 (8 bases). CDR3 length: 16 residues. Germline V gene data show CDR1 as MNHNS and CDR2 as SASEGT. V shed 4 bases and J shed 11 bases, with 27 bases lying between them. CDR3 sequence: CASSGRGGRGTSRKYF. In DNA, the CDR3 is TGTGCCAGCAGTGGCCGGGGGGGCAGGGGGACAAGTAGGAAGTACTTC.

V usage is TRBV6-1 and J usage is TRBJ1-2, with D maybe TRBD1 (5 bases). V gave up 0 bases and J gave up 4 bases, with 15 bases separating them. The CDR3 is made up of 16 amino acids. From germline, CDR1 is MNHNS and CDR2 SASEGT. CDR3 coding DNA: TGTGCCAGCAGTGAAGCGGGTCTGGGAGGGACCTATGGCTACACCTTC. It translates to CASSEAGLGGTYGYTF.

The gene calls are TRBV7-3 and TRBJ2-2, with TRBD2 identical over 9 bases. CDR1 is SGHTA, CDR2 FQGTGA, per germline. This CDR3 comprises 16 residues. J was trimmed by 4 bases and V by 5 bases; bases with no gene match: 8. CDR3 residues: CASSPRGGAVTGELFF. The CDR3 DNA reads TGTGCCAGCAGCCCCCGCGGGGGGGCGGTCACCGGGGAGCTGTTTTTT.

This clone appeared once. The chain recombines TRBV11-1 with TRBJ1-6; a possible D gene is TRBD1 (6 bases). This CDR3 contains 14 residues. The germline CDR1 and CDR2 sequences are SGHAT and FQDESV (reference sequence). Between the trimmed V and J ends, which lost 5 bases and 9 bases, there was a span of 14 bases. The CDR3 loop is CASSIQTGPSPLHF. The CDR3 DNA follows: TGTGCCAGCAGCATACAAACAGGGCCTTCACCCCTCCACTTT. Full variable domain (remainder filled in from reference TRBV11-1 and TRBJ1-6): EAEVAQSPRYKITEKSQAVAFWCDPISGHATLYWYRQILGQGPELLVQFQDESVVDDSQLPKDRFSAERLKGVDSTLKIQPAELGDSAMYLCASSIQTGPSPLHFGNGTRLTVT.

This chain uses TRBV11-3 with TRBJ1-1; D not certain. The V gene lost 5 bases and the J gene lost 3 bases, with 10 bases spanning the gap. Germline V gene lookup returns CDR1 SGHNT and CDR2 YENEEA. The CDR3 is made up of 13 amino acids. The CDR3 region has the DNA TGTGCCAGCAGCCCCCGTTCGGACACTGAAGCTTTCTTT. This encodes CASSPRSDTEAFF.